This T cell receptor (beta chain) came from a study of CD8+ T cells in alopecia areata. In the study overall: A regimen of oral tofacitinib, 5 to 10 mg twice daily, was given to treated patients. Points from the study as a whole: Among the cells sequenced in scalp samples are also the resident alphabeta T cells of normal skin. Alopecia totalis/universalis scalp especially showed more expanded CD8+ clones than normal scalp.

V shed 10 bases and J 4 bases; nucleotides not matched to a gene: 7. The CDR3 totals 15 residues. Germline V gives CDR1 ENHRY, CDR2 SYGVKD. Investigators isolated RNA and reverse transcribed it into cDNA to act as the sequencing template. Profiled with immunoSEQ multiplex PCR; TCRdb holds only in-frame clones, not every one. Among about 97,000 clones listed, 41% were seen once. This clone was detected only a few times. Its antigen is as yet unknown. Obtained from alopecia areata patients were lesional scalp punch biopsies along with peripheral blood. The rearrangement joins TRBV10-3 to TRBJ2-3; 14 bases line up with TRBD2. The clonotype comes from a human donor with alopecia areata. Sequencing was carried out using CD4+ T cells sorted from blood. The CDR3 is CATAGTSGSSDTQYF. The CDR3, as DNA: TGTGCCACCGCCGGGACTAGCGGGAGTTCAGATACGCAGTATTTT.